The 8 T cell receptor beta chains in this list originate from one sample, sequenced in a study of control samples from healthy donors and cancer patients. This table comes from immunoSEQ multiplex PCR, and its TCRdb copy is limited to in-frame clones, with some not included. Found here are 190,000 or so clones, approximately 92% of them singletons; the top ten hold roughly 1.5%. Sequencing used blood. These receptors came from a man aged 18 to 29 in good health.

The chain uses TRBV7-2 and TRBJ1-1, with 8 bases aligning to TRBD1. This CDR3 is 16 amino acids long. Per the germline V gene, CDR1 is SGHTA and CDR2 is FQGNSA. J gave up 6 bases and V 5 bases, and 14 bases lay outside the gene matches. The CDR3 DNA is TGTGCCAGCAGCCTTCCGAGGACAGGGCTGAATTCTGAAGCTTTCTTT. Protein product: CASSLPRTGLNSEAFF.

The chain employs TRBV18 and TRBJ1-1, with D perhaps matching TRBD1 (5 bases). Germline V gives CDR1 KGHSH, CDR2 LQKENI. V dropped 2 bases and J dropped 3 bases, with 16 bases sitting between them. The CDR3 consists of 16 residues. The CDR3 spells CASSPRSGERDTEAFF. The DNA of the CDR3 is TGTGCCAGCTCACCAAGGTCGGGGGAGAGGGACACTGAAGCTTTCTTT.

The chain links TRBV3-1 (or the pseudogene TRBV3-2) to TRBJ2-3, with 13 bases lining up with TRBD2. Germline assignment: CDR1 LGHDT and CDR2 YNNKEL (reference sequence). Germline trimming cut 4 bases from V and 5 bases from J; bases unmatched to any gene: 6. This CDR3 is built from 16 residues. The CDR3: CASSPTSGGMKDTQYF. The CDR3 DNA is TGTGCCAGCAGCCCGACTAGCGGGGGGATGAAAGATACGCAGTATTTT.

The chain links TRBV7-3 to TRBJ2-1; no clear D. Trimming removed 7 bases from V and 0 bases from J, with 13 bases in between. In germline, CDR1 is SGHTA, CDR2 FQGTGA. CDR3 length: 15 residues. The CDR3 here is CASKLESSSYNEQFF. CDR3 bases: TGTGCCAGCAAGCTTGAGTCCAGCTCCTACAATGAGCAGTTCTTC.

The CDR3 loop reads CASSIGKGAYEQYF. The CDR3 DNA reads TGTGCCAGTAGTATAGGGAAGGGCGCCTACGAGCAGTACTTC. This chain connects TRBV19 to TRBJ2-7; no clear D. Germline loops: CDR1 LNHDA, CDR2 SQIVND (reference sequence). Trimming pared 1 base from V and 2 bases from J, leaving 9 bases between. The CDR3 has 14 amino acids.

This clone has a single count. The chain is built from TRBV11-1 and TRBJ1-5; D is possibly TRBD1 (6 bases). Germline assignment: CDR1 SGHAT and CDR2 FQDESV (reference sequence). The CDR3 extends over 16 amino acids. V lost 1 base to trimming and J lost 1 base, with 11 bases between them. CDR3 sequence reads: CASSLGTGMSNQPQHF. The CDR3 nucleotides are TGTGCCAGCAGCTTAGGAACAGGGATGAGCAATCAGCCCCAGCATTTT.

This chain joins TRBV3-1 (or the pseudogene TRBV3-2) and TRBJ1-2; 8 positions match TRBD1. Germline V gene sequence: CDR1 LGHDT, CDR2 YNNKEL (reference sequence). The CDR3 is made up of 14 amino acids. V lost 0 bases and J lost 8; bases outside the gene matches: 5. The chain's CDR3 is CASSQERQGKGYTF. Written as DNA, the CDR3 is TGTGCCAGCAGCCAAGAGAGACAGGGGAAGGGCTACACCTTC.

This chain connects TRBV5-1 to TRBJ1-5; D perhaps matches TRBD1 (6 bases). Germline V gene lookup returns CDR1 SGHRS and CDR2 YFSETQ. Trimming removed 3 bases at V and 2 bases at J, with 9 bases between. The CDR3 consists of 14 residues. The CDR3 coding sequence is TGCGCCAGCAGCTCGGGACAAGGCAATCAGCCCCAGCATTTT. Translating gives CASSSGQGNQPQHF.